This T cell receptor beta chain was recovered during a study of blood T cell repertoires in COVID-19. Study-wide background: COVID-19 samples from acute and convalescent phases originated in the United States, Italy and Spain. Sources were T cells, B-cell-depleted T cells, or PBMCs; the material itself was cDNA or gDNA.

CDR3 length: 13 residues. Losses at the gene ends were 3 bases for V and 6 bases for J; bases not matched to a gene: 2. The germline gives CDR1 SEHNR, CDR2 FQNEAQ (reference sequence). The authors' processing: Estimated nucleated cell counts came from reference gene primer amplification. Clones were sequenced by immunoSEQ multiplex PCR, and TCRdb holds only the in-frame ones, with some missing. V and J calls and clone size come straight from that table; D and trimming were deduced from the DNA. The sample shows about 120,000 clones, about 88% of them seen only once. This TCR came from a man aged 45-65 years with active COVID-19. The sample comprised peripheral blood. The chain links TRBV7-9 to TRBJ2-1; 7 bases are shared with TRBD1. CDR3 sequence: CASSFGTVNEQFF. The CDR3 DNA reads TGTGCCAGCAGCTTTGGGACAGTCAATGAGCAGTTCTTC. Full variable domain (remainder filled in from reference TRBV7-9 and TRBJ2-1): DTGVSQNPRHKITKRGQNVTFRCDPISEHNRLYWYRQTLGQGPEFLTYFQNEAQLEKSRLLSDRFSAERPKGSFSTLEIQRTEQGDSAMYLCASSFGTVNEQFFGPGTRLTVL.